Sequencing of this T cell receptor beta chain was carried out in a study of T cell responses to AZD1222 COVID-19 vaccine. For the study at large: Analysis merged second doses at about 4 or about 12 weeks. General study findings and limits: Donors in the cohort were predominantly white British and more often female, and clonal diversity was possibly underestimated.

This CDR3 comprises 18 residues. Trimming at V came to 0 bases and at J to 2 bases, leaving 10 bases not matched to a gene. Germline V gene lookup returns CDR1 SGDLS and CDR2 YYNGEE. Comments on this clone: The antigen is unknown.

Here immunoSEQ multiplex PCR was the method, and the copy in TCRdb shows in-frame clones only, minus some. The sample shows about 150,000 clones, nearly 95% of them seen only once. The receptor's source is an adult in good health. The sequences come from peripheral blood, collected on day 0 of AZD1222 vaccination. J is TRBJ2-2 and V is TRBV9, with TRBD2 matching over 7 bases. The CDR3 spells CASSVDPWGGQNTGELFF. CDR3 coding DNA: TGTGCCAGCAGCGTAGACCCCTGGGGGGGTCAAAACACCGGGGAGCTGTTTTTT.